This TCR beta chain was recovered during a study of T cells in women clearing cervical HPV infection. Sequencing was performed with immunoSEQ multiplex PCR; in TCRdb, only in-frame clones are kept and a portion is missing. The sample holds approximately 35,000 clones. V trimming: 4 bases; J trimming: 0 bases; junction bases outside the gene matches: 6. Germline CDR1 reads WNHNN; CDR2 reads SYGVQD (reference sequence). The CDR3 length is 17 residues. HPV was found by MY09/MY11 PCR and dot-blot genotyping. A word on this clone: The sequence runs out 3 residues before the end of the CDR3; the remainder is reconstructed from the germline J gene.

This receptor was identified in a woman aged 18 to 75 with a cervical HPV16 infection that either progressed to CIN3+ or cleared (not recorded which). J is TRBJ2-4 and V is TRBV10-1; 10 bases agree with TRBD2. Specimen: blood buffy coat. CDR3 sequence: CASSGSGGTIAKNIQYF. CDR3 DNA (partial): TGCGCCAGCAGTGGTAGCGGGGGGACAATAGCCAAAAACATT.